The 25 T cell receptor beta chains given below trace back to one sample, sequenced in a study of neoadjuvant anti-PD-1 for oral cavity cancer. The protocol was immunoSEQ multiplex PCR, while the TCRdb copy is restricted to in-frame clones and leaves out a portion. The table includes around 81,000 clones, less than 85% detected once. The input for sequencing was PBMCs, taken before nivolumab (anti-PD-1) treatment. The receptors were sampled from a person aged 35 to 85 with oral cavity squamous cell carcinoma.

The chain has TRBV29-1 and TRBJ2-5; D is ambiguous. Between the trimmed V and J ends, which lost 7 bases and 3 bases, there was a span of 18 bases. CDR3 length: 14 residues. CDR1 is SQVTM, CDR2 ANQGSEA, per germline. For the CDR3, the DNA is TGCAGCGGGATTCCCGGTGAGGTTAAAGAGACCCAGTACTTC. Residues: CSGIPGEVKETQYF.

The V and J genes are TRBV21-1 and TRBJ2-3; the D call of TRBD2 is as the table states it, not checked on the DNA. TRBV21-1 is tagged as a pseudogene. The CDR3 runs to 19 residues. CDR3 residues: CASSKEQREGRSSTDTQYF. In DNA form, the CDR3 reads TGTGCCAGCAGCAAAGAACAGCGGGAGGGCCGGTCCAGCACAGATACGCAGTATTTT.

The rearrangement joins TRBV5-6 to TRBJ2-5; a possible D gene is TRBD1 (5 bases). Germline V gene lookup returns CDR1 SGHDT and CDR2 YYEEEE. This CDR3 is 16 amino acids long. The V end lost 0 bases, the J end lost 1 base, and 13 bases lay between the germline ends. CDR3 coding DNA: TGTGCCAGCAGCTTGGACGTGAGACAGTTCCAAGAGACCCAGTACTTC. Translating gives CASSLDVRQFQETQYF.

This chain joins TRBV7-3 and TRBJ2-7; D ambiguous. Trimming shortened V by 1 base and J by 0 bases, and 7 bases separated the two germline ends. This CDR3 contains 14 residues. Germline V gene sequence: CDR1 SGHTA, CDR2 FQGTGA. The CDR3 DNA reads TGTGCCAGCAGCTTAAGTCCGGGCTCCTACGAGCAGTACTTC. Its translation: CASSLSPGSYEQYF.

V usage is TRBV14 and J usage is TRBJ1-3; TRBD1 agrees at 12 bases. The CDR3 consists of 16 residues. V trimming: 3 bases; J trimming: 5 bases; junction bases outside the gene matches: 5. In germline, CDR1 is SGHDN, CDR2 FVKESK. The CDR3 here is CASSHLGQGARNTIYF. CDR3 DNA sequence: TGTGCCAGCAGCCACCTGGGACAGGGGGCGAGAAACACCATATATTTT.

The chain is built from TRBV14 and TRBJ2-7, with a weak D call TRBD1 (5 bases). V dropped 6 bases and J dropped 6 bases, with 15 bases sitting between them. The CDR3 spans 13 residues. Germline V gives CDR1 SGHDN, CDR2 FVKESK. The CDR3 loop reads CASRPQAGIEQYF. For the CDR3, the DNA is TGTGCCAGCAGACCTCAGGCAGGGATCGAGCAGTACTTC.

This clone came up once. This sequence joins TRBV15 and TRBJ1-3; possible D gene TRBD1, 5 bases. V was pared by 3 bases and J by 0 bases, with 12 bases between. CDR1 LNHNV and CDR2 YYDKDF come from the germline V gene (reference sequence). CDR3 size: 16 residues. CDR3 sequence: CATSRGGTISGNTIYF. For the CDR3, the DNA is TGTGCCACCAGCAGGGGCGGGACCATCTCTGGAAACACCATATATTTT. Filled out from reference TRBV15 and TRBJ1-3, the complete variable domain reads DAMVIQNPRYQVTQFGKPVTLSCSQTLNHNVMYWYQQKSSQAPKLLFHYYDKDFNNEADTPDNFQSRRPNTSFCFLDIRSPGLGDTAMYLCATSRGGTISGNTIYFGEGSWLTVV.

This chain joins TRBV5-6 and TRBJ1-1, with unresolved D. Germline lookup yields CDR1 SGHDT and CDR2 YYEEEE. V was cut by 4 bases and J by 4 bases, with 14 bases left in between. The CDR3 extends over 14 amino acids. The DNA of the CDR3 is TGTGCCAGCAGCCCCGCGAGGGTTTCCACTGAAGCTTTCTTT. Its translation: CASSPARVSTEAFF.

The J gene is TRBJ1-5, the V gene TRBV28; D is ambiguous. Germline loops: CDR1 MDHEN, CDR2 SYDVKM. The germline V and J ends were trimmed by 2 bases and 1 base, with 6 bases remaining between them. The length of the CDR3 is 14 residues. CDR3: CASSLPASNQPQHF. The CDR3 DNA is TGTGCCAGCAGTTTACCAGCGAGCAATCAGCCCCAGCATTTT.

This rearrangement joins TRBV28 to TRBJ1-5; D unclear. Trimming left V 1 base short and J 1 base short, with 8 bases between. The germline CDR1 and CDR2 sequences are MDHEN and SYDVKM. The CDR3 consists of 15 residues. CDR3 sequence (DNA): TGTGCCAGCAGTTTATTGCTCGCGAGCAATCAGCCCCAGCATTTT. Translating it yields CASSLLLASNQPQHF.

The chain uses TRBV15 and TRBJ2-1; 7 nucleotides agree with TRBD2. This CDR3 contains 13 residues. V lost 0 bases to trimming and J lost 9 bases; unmatched junction nucleotides: 2. In germline, CDR1 is LNHNV, CDR2 YYDKDF (reference sequence). DNA of the CDR3: TGTGCCACCAGCAGAGATCCTAGCGGTGAGCAGTTCTTC. This gives the protein CATSRDPSGEQFF. Variable domain in full (rest from reference TRBV15 and TRBJ2-1): DAMVIQNPRYQVTQFGKPVTLSCSQTLNHNVMYWYQQKSSQAPKLLFHYYDKDFNNEADTPDNFQSRRPNTSFCFLDIRSPGLGDTAMYLCATSRDPSGEQFFGPGTRLTVL.

The chain links TRBV5-1 to TRBJ2-3; no definite D call. V was pared by 0 bases and J by 6 bases, with 11 bases between. The V gene's germline CDR1 is SGHRS and CDR2 YFSETQ. The length of the CDR3 is 14 residues. The CDR3 region has the DNA TGCGCCAGCAGCTTGGGTCTATTCCTTGATACGCAGTATTTT. Translation: CASSLGLFLDTQYF.

This clone was counted only a few times. The V and J genes are TRBV5-1 and TRBJ2-2; D is unclear. Germline V CDR1 and CDR2: SGHRS, YFSETQ. This CDR3 has 15 amino acids. V lost 1 base and J 0 bases, leaving 7 bases between the germline ends. CDR3 coding DNA: TGCGCCAGCAGCTTGCTGTCTCCGAACACCGGGGAGCTGTTTTTT. It is translated as CASSLLSPNTGELFF.

This chain connects TRBV9 to TRBJ2-7, with 10 bases identical to TRBD2. CDR3 length: 16 residues. The J segment lost 1 base and the V segment lost 4 bases, leaving 8 bases of the junction unmatched. From germline, CDR1 is SGDLS and CDR2 YYNGEE. The CDR3 loop is CASSPHRTSGSYEQYF. CDR3 bases: TGTGCCAGCAGCCCACACCGGACTAGCGGTTCCTACGAGCAGTACTTC.

The CDR3 is CASSQTQGFAGELFF. The DNA of the CDR3 is TGCGCCAGCAGCCAGACGCAGGGGTTCGCCGGGGAGCTGTTTTTT. The chain has TRBV5-1 and TRBJ2-2, with a tentative D call TRBD1 (6 bases). This CDR3 has 15 amino acids. Germline V CDR1 and CDR2: SGHRS, YFSETQ. V lost 4 bases, J lost 6 bases, and 16 bases lay in between.

In DNA, the CDR3 is TGTGCCAGCAGCTTTTCCGATCAGGGGGGTGGAAACACCATATATTTT. Residues: CASSFSDQGGGNTIYF. The chain is built from TRBV5-5 and TRBJ1-3, with 7 bases identical to TRBD1. The CDR3 is made up of 16 amino acids. Per germline, CDR1 SGHKS and CDR2 YYEKEE (reference sequence). The V gene end was trimmed by 2 bases and the J gene end by 3 bases; junction bases not matched to a gene: 8.

This clone was detected a few times. The chain is built from TRBV5-1 and TRBJ1-4; D unresolved. Germline CDR1 SGHRS, CDR2 YFSETQ. The CDR3 runs 17 residues. V dropped 0 bases and J dropped 4 bases, with 16 bases sitting between them. DNA of the CDR3: TGCGCCAGCAGCTTGGGAGGTGTCGCAGTGCTTAATGAAAAACTGTTTTTT. Protein: CASSLGGVAVLNEKLFF.

The chain uses TRBV4-1 and TRBJ2-1, with 9 bases fitting TRBD2. This CDR3 has 16 amino acids. Trimming cost V 0 bases and J 4 bases; bases outside gene matches: 4. CDR1 and CDR2 from the germline V gene are MGHRA and YSYEKL. The CDR3 sequence is CASSQDPTSGYNEQFF. As DNA, the CDR3 is TGCGCCAGCAGCCAAGATCCGACTAGCGGATACAATGAGCAGTTCTTC.

A few counts support this clone. The chain uses TRBV19 and TRBJ1-2; D unclear. The V gene lost 10 bases and the J gene lost 5 bases, with 23 bases spanning the gap. The CDR3 extends over 15 amino acids. In germline, CDR1 is LNHDA, CDR2 SQIVND (reference sequence). The CDR3 coding sequence is TGTGCCACCGGCGGGAGGGAGTCTCGCAATTATGGCTACACCTTC. This translates into CATGGRESRNYGYTF. Drawing the rest from reference TRBV19 and TRBJ1-2, the complete variable domain is DGGITQSPKYLFRKEGQNVTLSCEQNLNHDAMYWYRQDPGQGLRLIYYSQIVNDFQKGDIAEGYSVSREKKESFPLTVTSAQKNPTAFYLCATGGRESRNYGYTFGSGTRLTVV.

The chain joins TRBV27 to TRBJ2-7, with D perhaps matching TRBD2 (6 bases). Trimming shortened V by 0 bases and J by 2 bases, and 11 bases separated the two germline ends. There are 15 residues in the CDR3. Germline V CDR1 and CDR2: MNHEY, SMNVEV (reference sequence). The CDR3 DNA is TGTGCCAGCAGTTTATCGGGGACTGCCCCCTACGAGCAGTACTTC. Translation gives CASSLSGTAPYEQYF.

V gene TRBV5-1 combines with J gene TRBJ2-3; 8 positions agree with TRBD2. Germline CDR1 is SGHRS and CDR2 is YFSETQ. This CDR3 contains 15 residues. The ends lost 0 bases at V and 6 bases at J; junction bases unmatched: 6. In DNA form, the CDR3 reads TGCGCCAGCAGCTTGGATAGCGGGACCGGGGATACGCAGTATTTT. This encodes CASSLDSGTGDTQYF.

V is TRBV5-4 and J is TRBJ2-1; 7 bases fit TRBD2. Looked up from germline, CDR1 is SGHNT and CDR2 is YYREEE (reference sequence). The CDR3 sequence is 13 residues long. J was trimmed by 9 bases and V by 3 bases; bases with no gene match: 6. CDR3 in amino acids: CASSYPERGEQFF. The CDR3 nucleotides are TGTGCCAGCAGCTACCCCGAGCGGGGTGAGCAGTTCTTC. Full variable domain (rest looked up from reference TRBV5-4 and TRBJ2-1): ETGVTQSPTHLIKTRGQQVTLRCSSQSGHNTVSWYQQALGQGPQFIFQYYREEENGRGNFPPRFSGLQFPNYSSELNVNALELDDSALYLCASSYPERGEQFFGPGTRLTVL.

To note about this clone: A much larger clone lies a single base off, so this may be a read error. V usage is TRBV6-5 and J usage is TRBJ2-3, with a weak D call TRBD2 (6 bases). Trimming took off 8 bases at V and 2 bases at J, with 17 bases between the two ends. The CDR3 runs 15 residues. Germline V lookup: CDR1 MNHEY, CDR2 SVGAGI. The CDR3 loop is CASGVQSGDTDTQYF. CDR3 in DNA: TGTGCCAGCGGTGTACAGTCGGGAGACACAGATACGCAGTATTTT.

This sequence joins TRBV5-1 and TRBJ2-7, with D uncertain. CDR1 SGHRS and CDR2 YFSETQ come from the germline V gene. CDR3 length: 12 residues. V gave up 4 bases and J gave up 3 bases, with 8 bases separating them. The CDR3: CASSLTLYEQYF. For the CDR3, the DNA is TGCGCCAGCAGCCTGACACTCTACGAGCAGTACTTC.

This chain links TRBV9 with TRBJ2-2, with D possibly being TRBD1 (6 bases). V lost 0 bases to trimming and J lost 6 bases, with 15 bases between them. Germline V gene data show CDR1 as SGDLS and CDR2 as YYNGEE. This CDR3 comprises 16 residues. CDR3 protein: CASSVAPTGLPGELFF. The DNA for the CDR3 is TGTGCCAGCAGCGTAGCCCCGACAGGCCTCCCCGGGGAGCTGTTTTTT.